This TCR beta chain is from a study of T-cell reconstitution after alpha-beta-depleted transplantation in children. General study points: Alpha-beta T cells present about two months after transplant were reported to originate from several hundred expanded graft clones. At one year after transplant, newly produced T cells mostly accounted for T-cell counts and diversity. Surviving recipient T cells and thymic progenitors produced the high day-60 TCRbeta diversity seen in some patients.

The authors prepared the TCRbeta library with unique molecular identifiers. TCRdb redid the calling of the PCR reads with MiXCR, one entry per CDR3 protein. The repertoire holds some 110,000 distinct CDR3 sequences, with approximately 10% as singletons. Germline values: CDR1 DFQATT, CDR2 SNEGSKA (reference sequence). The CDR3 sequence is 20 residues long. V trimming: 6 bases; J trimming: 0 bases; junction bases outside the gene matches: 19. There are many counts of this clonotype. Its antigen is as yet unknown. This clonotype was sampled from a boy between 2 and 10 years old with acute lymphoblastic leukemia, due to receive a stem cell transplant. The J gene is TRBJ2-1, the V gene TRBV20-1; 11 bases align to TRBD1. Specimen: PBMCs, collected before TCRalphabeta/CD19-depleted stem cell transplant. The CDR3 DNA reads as TGCAGTGCGCCGGGGACAGGGGGGCCCCCCCATAAGACCTCCTACAATGAGCAGTTCTTC. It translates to CSAPGTGGPPHKTSYNEQFF.